The rows below give T cell receptor beta chains drawn from one sample of a study of blood T cell repertoires in COVID-19. This table comes from immunoSEQ multiplex PCR, and its TCRdb copy is limited to in-frame clones, with some not included. The sample has about 140,000 clones; more than 75% are singletons. Input material: peripheral blood. Source of these receptors: a human donor with acute or convalescent COVID-19. The donor label of this sample is uncertain. Each CDR3 is given with its conserved first and last residue. D genes are given only for firm matches. Some rows have no size entry. The others give once, few or many, or a class for an expanded clone.

d_call: .
v_call: TRBV6-5
clone_size: .
j_call: TRBJ2-4
cdr3_aa: CASSYSQVRDIQYF
cdr3_nt: TGTGCCAGCAGTTACTCACAGGTCCGAGACATTCAGTACTTC

d_call: TRBD1
v_call: TRBV29-1
clone_size: once
j_call: TRBJ2-7
cdr3_aa: CSVGDRASYEQYF
cdr3_nt: TGCAGCGTCGGGGACAGGGCCTCCTACGAGCAGTACTTC

d_call: TRBD1
v_call: TRBV3-1/TRBV3-2
clone_size: .
j_call: TRBJ1-5
cdr3_aa: CASSQSGQGCPHQPQHF
cdr3_nt: TGTGCCAGCAGCCAATCGGGACAGGGGTGTCCCCATCAGCCCCAGCATTTT

d_call: .
v_call: TRBV9
clone_size: .
j_call: TRBJ2-1
cdr3_aa: CASSALNEQFF
cdr3_nt: TGTGCCAGCAGCGCCCTCAATGAGCAGTTCTTC

d_call: TRBD1
v_call: TRBV7-9
clone_size: .
j_call: TRBJ1-2
cdr3_aa: CASSFTGQGAKGYTF
cdr3_nt: TGTGCCAGCAGCTTTACAGGACAGGGGGCTAAGGGCTACACCTTC

d_call: .
v_call: TRBV19
clone_size: once
j_call: TRBJ1-2
cdr3_aa: CASSSLQESNGYTF
cdr3_nt: TGTGCCAGTAGTAGTCTCCAAGAGTCTAATGGCTACACCTTC

d_call: TRBD2
v_call: TRBV10-3
clone_size: .
j_call: TRBJ2-1
cdr3_aa: CAISEDSGGLSSYNEQFF
cdr3_nt: TGTGCCATCAGTGAGGACAGCGGGGGCCTTAGCTCCTACAATGAGCAGTTCTTC

d_call: .
v_call: TRBV7-9
clone_size: .
j_call: TRBJ2-3
cdr3_aa: CASSQGGSTDTQYF
cdr3_nt: TGTGCCAGCAGCCAGGGGGGTAGCACAGATACGCAGTATTTT

d_call: TRBD1
v_call: TRBV19
clone_size: once
j_call: TRBJ1-1
cdr3_aa: CASSWTGGFTEAFF
cdr3_nt: TGTGCCAGTAGTTGGACAGGGGGCTTCACTGAAGCTTTCTTT

d_call: TRBD1
v_call: TRBV27
clone_size: .
j_call: TRBJ1-1
cdr3_aa: CASSLSSGGNTEAFF
cdr3_nt: TGTGCCAGCAGTTTATCGTCAGGGGGGAACACTGAAGCTTTCTTT

d_call: .
v_call: TRBV3-1/TRBV3-2
clone_size: .
j_call: TRBJ1-5
cdr3_aa: CASSSNTGLSPQHF
cdr3_nt: TGTGCCAGCAGCTCGAACACCGGCCTTAGCCCCCAGCATTTT

d_call: TRBD1
v_call: TRBV27
clone_size: .
j_call: TRBJ1-1
cdr3_aa: CASSYRGNTEAFF
cdr3_nt: TGTGCCAGCAGCTACAGGGGAAACACTGAAGCTTTCTTT

d_call: TRBD1
v_call: TRBV19
clone_size: .
j_call: TRBJ1-6
cdr3_aa: CASTLATGDNSPLHF
cdr3_nt: TGTGCCAGTACCCTAGCGACAGGGGATAATTCACCCCTCCACTTT

d_call: .
v_call: TRBV5-1
clone_size: .
j_call: TRBJ1-2
cdr3_aa: CASNGGQLGDGYTF
cdr3_nt: TGCGCCAGCAATGGGGGCCAGCTTGGGGATGGCTACACCTTC

d_call: .
v_call: TRBV7-9
clone_size: .
j_call: TRBJ1-3
cdr3_aa: CASSFVRGSGNTIYF
cdr3_nt: TGTGCCAGCAGCTTTGTCAGAGGGTCTGGAAACACCATATATTTT

d_call: TRBD1
v_call: TRBV28
clone_size: .
j_call: TRBJ1-2
cdr3_aa: CASRTGTGGYGYTF
cdr3_nt: TGTGCCAGCAGAACCGGGACAGGGGGCTATGGCTACACCTTC

d_call: TRBD1
v_call: TRBV18
clone_size: once
j_call: TRBJ1-1
cdr3_aa: CASSPQGASDTEAFF
cdr3_nt: TGTGCCAGCTCACCACAGGGGGCGAGTGACACTGAAGCTTTCTTT

d_call: TRBD2
v_call: TRBV3-1/TRBV3-2
clone_size: .
j_call: TRBJ2-3
cdr3_aa: CASSPRGSGGTDTQYF
cdr3_nt: TGTGCCAGCAGCCCAAGGGGGAGCGGGGGGACAGATACGCAGTATTTT

d_call: TRBD1
v_call: TRBV5-8
clone_size: once
j_call: TRBJ2-7
cdr3_aa: CASSTGTGKSYEQYF
cdr3_nt: TGTGCCAGCAGCACCGGGACAGGGAAGTCCTACGAGCAGTACTTC

d_call: TRBD2
v_call: TRBV18
clone_size: .
j_call: TRBJ2-3
cdr3_aa: CASSPGLAGGTTDTQYF
cdr3_nt: TGTGCCAGCTCACCGGGACTAGCGGGGGGGACGACAGATACGCAGTATTTT

d_call: .
v_call: TRBV15
clone_size: .
j_call: TRBJ1-2
cdr3_aa: CATSRGTYGAFANYGYTF
cdr3_nt: TGTGCCACCAGCAGAGGGACCTATGGGGCGTTTGCTAACTATGGCTACACCTTC

d_call: .
v_call: TRBV5-1
clone_size: .
j_call: TRBJ1-1
cdr3_aa: CASSLDGRGATEAFF
cdr3_nt: TGCGCCAGCAGCTTGGATGGGAGGGGTGCTACTGAAGCTTTCTTT

d_call: .
v_call: TRBV24-1
clone_size: .
j_call: TRBJ2-7
cdr3_aa: CATSGGHLGSREQYF
cdr3_nt: TGTGCCACCAGTGGCGGACATTTAGGTTCGCGCGAGCAGTACTTC

d_call: TRBD1
v_call: TRBV29-1
clone_size: .
j_call: TRBJ2-7
cdr3_aa: CGDRGPQQYF
cdr3_nt: TGCGGAGACAGGGGGCCCCAGCAGTACTTC

d_call: .
v_call: TRBV5-1
clone_size: .
j_call: TRBJ2-7
cdr3_aa: CASSTGKDSVITYEQYF
cdr3_nt: TGCGCCAGCAGCACCGGAAAAGACAGTGTCATCACCTACGAGCAGTACTTC

d_call: TRBD1
v_call: TRBV3-1/TRBV3-2
clone_size: .
j_call: TRBJ1-4
cdr3_aa: CASSLGTATNEKLFF
cdr3_nt: TGTGCCAGCAGCCTTGGGACAGCAACTAATGAAAAACTGTTTTTT

d_call: .
v_call: TRBV27
clone_size: .
j_call: TRBJ2-1
cdr3_aa: CASSRLADNEQFF
cdr3_nt: TGTGCCAGCAGCCGACTCGCCGACAATGAGCAGTTCTTC

d_call: TRBD1
v_call: TRBV9
clone_size: .
j_call: TRBJ1-6
cdr3_aa: CASSEGTGYSPLHF
cdr3_nt: TGTGCCAGCAGCGAGGGGACAGGGTATTCACCCCTCCACTTT

d_call: TRBD2
v_call: TRBV5-6
clone_size: .
j_call: TRBJ2-4
cdr3_aa: CASREVAGVGNIQYF
cdr3_nt: TGTGCCAGCAGGGAGGTAGCGGGAGTGGGAAACATTCAGTACTTC

d_call: .
v_call: TRBV14
clone_size: .
j_call: TRBJ1-4
cdr3_aa: CASRPGLRSEKLFF
cdr3_nt: TGTGCCAGCAGACCCGGACTTCGGTCTGAAAAACTGTTTTTT

d_call: .
v_call: TRBV6-5
clone_size: .
j_call: TRBJ2-5
cdr3_aa: CASQTTQRVGETQYF
cdr3_nt: TGTGCCAGCCAAACCACCCAGCGGGTCGGGGAGACCCAGTACTTC

d_call: TRBD2
v_call: TRBV3-1/TRBV3-2
clone_size: .
j_call: TRBJ2-1
cdr3_aa: CASSQGTSGLNEQFF
cdr3_nt: TGTGCCAGCAGCCAAGGGACTAGCGGGCTCAATGAGCAGTTCTTC

d_call: TRBD1
v_call: TRBV10-3
clone_size: .
j_call: TRBJ1-1
cdr3_aa: CAAGTVNTEAFF
cdr3_nt: TGTGCCGCCGGGACAGTGAACACTGAAGCTTTCTTT

d_call: TRBD2
v_call: TRBV11-3
clone_size: .
j_call: TRBJ2-1
cdr3_aa: CASSLGAGGLRNEQFF
cdr3_nt: TGTGCCAGCAGCTTAGGGGCGGGAGGGCTCAGAAATGAGCAGTTCTTC

d_call: .
v_call: TRBV7-9
clone_size: .
j_call: TRBJ1-4
cdr3_aa: CASSSRVTNEKLFF
cdr3_nt: TGTGCCAGCAGCTCCAGGGTTACTAATGAAAAACTGTTTTTT

d_call: .
v_call: TRBV12-3/TRBV12-4
clone_size: .
j_call: TRBJ1-1
cdr3_aa: CASSIGLNTEAFF
cdr3_nt: TGTGCCAGCAGTATCGGACTAAACACTGAAGCTTTCTTT

d_call: TRBD1
v_call: TRBV2
clone_size: .
j_call: TRBJ1-2
cdr3_aa: CASSGSQGGNYGYTF
cdr3_nt: TGTGCCAGCAGTGGGTCACAGGGGGGGAACTATGGCTACACCTTC